One and the same sample provided the 2 T cell receptor beta chains below, sequenced in a study of metastatic and nonmetastatic thyroid tumors. Ahead of thyroid surgery, no patient had received treatment of any kind. TCRdb re-clonotyped the PCR reads through MiXCR. The data hold tens of thousands of clones, with approximately 30% observed a single time. Sequences were obtained from tumor tissue. These receptors all stem from a female donor with papillary thyroid cancer or a benign thyroid nodule (not recorded which). Some clones in this sample may be carry-over from other donors' samples.

There are a few counts of this clone. This chain connects TRBV2 to TRBJ1-2; 7 bases align to TRBD1. V trimming: 5 bases; J trimming: 4 bases; junction bases outside the gene matches: 4. Germline V CDR1 and CDR2: SNHLY, FYNNEI. The CDR3 has 13 residues. The CDR3 bases are TGTGCCAGCAGTCCTGGGACAGTCTATGGCTACACCTTC. Translated: CASSPGTVYGYTF. The full variable domain, in which reference TRBV2 and TRBJ1-2 provide the parts outside the CDR3, is EPEVTQTPSHQVTQMGQEVILRCVPISNHLYFYWYRQILGQKVEFLVSFYNNEISEKSEIFDDQFSVERPDGSNFTLKIRSTKLEDSAMYFCASSPGTVYGYTFGSGTRLTVV.

Relative to its sample, this clone is medium-sized. The chain is built from TRBV15 and TRBJ2-7, with 12 bases matching TRBD2. This CDR3 is built from 18 residues. From germline, CDR1 is LNHNV and CDR2 YYDKDF (reference sequence). J gave up 0 bases and V 3 bases, and 9 bases lay outside the gene matches. CDR3 protein: CATSRETSGGPSSYEQYF. The CDR3 DNA reads as TGTGCCACCAGCAGGGAGACTAGCGGGGGACCAAGCTCCTACGAGCAGTACTTC. Together with reference TRBV15 and TRBJ2-7, the CDR3 gives the full variable domain: DAMVIQNPRYQVTQFGKPVTLSCSQTLNHNVMYWYQQKSSQAPKLLFHYYDKDFNNEADTPDNFQSRRPNTSFCFLDIRSPGLGDTAMYLCATSRETSGGPSSYEQYFGPGTRLTVT.